This T cell receptor (beta chain) was found in a study of post-analysis software for immune sequencing data. Study details: Multiple sclerosis in the patients followed relapsing-remitting, secondary progressive and progressive-relapsing courses.

TCR beta cDNA libraries included unique molecular identifiers. One entry per CDR3 protein results from TCRdb running MiXCR on the PCR reads. The table has under 900,000 distinct CDR3 sequences, roughly 50% seen once. The table lists this clonotype with a few counts. No antigen is known for it. Germline CDR1 reads SGHVS; CDR2 reads FQNEAQ. V was pared by 1 base and J by 4 bases, with 12 bases between. The CDR3 consists of 15 residues. Findings and limits, study-wide: Among 4 or 5 TRBV segments more frequent in patients than controls were TRBV5-6, TRBV5-1 and TRBV20-1.

This clonotype originated in a girl between 10 and 17 years old with multiple sclerosis. This chain uses TRBV7-8 with TRBJ2-3, with TRBD1 as a possible D gene (5 bases). Sequenced sample: blood. CDR3 coding DNA: TGTGCCAGCAGCTTAGAATTAGGGGAATCAGATACGCAGTATTTT. It is translated as CASSLELGESDTQYF.